Below are 24 T cell receptor beta chains sequenced from a single sample in a study of blood T cell repertoires in COVID-19. Profiled with immunoSEQ multiplex PCR; TCRdb holds only in-frame clones, not every one. The table shows hundreds of thousands of clones, with just under 90% occurring only once. The material sequenced was peripheral blood. The receptors were gathered from a woman aged 25 to 39 with COVID-19, enrolled during active disease.

This chain uses TRBV18 with TRBJ2-3, with 8 bases lining up with TRBD1. The CDR3 sequence is 16 residues long. With V trimmed by 3 bases and J by 10 bases, 15 bases remained unmatched. CDR1 and CDR2 (germline): KGHSH, LQKENI. The CDR3, as DNA: TGTGCCAGCTCACCCGCTGGACAGGGAATCGGGGTTGCGCAGTATTTT. Encoded protein: CASSPAGQGIGVAQYF.

V usage is TRBV5-1 and J usage is TRBJ2-5, with D maybe TRBD2 (5 bases). Between the trimmed V and J ends, which lost 0 bases and 2 bases, there was a span of 14 bases. The CDR3 has 16 residues. Germline values: CDR1 SGHRS, CDR2 YFSETQ. CDR3 bases: TGCGCCAGCAGCTTGGTGGTCGCGGGTCTACAAGAGACCCAGTACTTC. It encodes CASSLVVAGLQETQYF. The variable domain in full, completed from reference TRBV5-1 and TRBJ2-5, reads KAGVTQTPRYLIKTRGQQVTLSCSPISGHRSVSWYQQTPGQGLQFLFEYFSETQRNKGNFPGRFSGRQFSNSRSEMNVSTLELGDSALYLCASSLVVAGLQETQYFGPGTRLLVL.

This CDR3 is CASRPGLVGNQPQHF. The DNA of the CDR3 is TGTGCCAGCAGGCCGGGACTCGTGGGCAATCAGCCCCAGCATTTT. This chain links TRBV28 with TRBJ1-5; perhaps TRBD1 as D (5 bases). This CDR3 comprises 15 residues. CDR1 is MDHEN and CDR2 is SYDVKM in the germline V gene. V gave up 6 bases and J gave up 2 bases, with 14 bases separating them. The whole variable domain, remainder taken from reference TRBV28 and TRBJ1-5, is DVKVTQSSRYLVKRTGEKVFLECVQDMDHENMFWYRQDPGLGLRLIYFSYDVKMKEKGDIPEGYSVSREKKERFSLILESASTNQTSMYLCASRPGLVGNQPQHFGDGTRLSIL.

The rearrangement joins TRBV5-1 to TRBJ2-5; D might be TRBD1 (6 bases). The CDR3 contains 13 residues. Trimming removed 1 base from V and 5 bases from J, with 9 bases in between. Germline-derived CDR1 and CDR2 are SGHRS and YFSETQ. The CDR3 bases are TGCGCCAGCAGCTTGACAGGGACCGAGACCCAGTACTTC. It encodes CASSLTGTETQYF.

The genes are TRBV28 and TRBJ1-2, with 11 positions matching TRBD1. CDR1 and CDR2 from the germline V gene are MDHEN and SYDVKM. J lost 5 bases, V lost 8 bases, and 4 bases had no gene match. CDR3 length: 13 residues. The CDR3 region is CASGGQGVYGYTF. In DNA, the CDR3 is TGTGCCAGCGGGGGACAGGGGGTTTATGGCTACACCTTC.

This clone occurred once. V usage is TRBV29-1 and J usage is TRBJ2-1; TRBD2 matches 14 bases. Per the germline V gene, CDR1 is SQVTM and CDR2 is ANQGSEA. After removal of 7 bases from V and 6 bases from J, the junction contained 5 bases not matched to a gene. CDR3 size: 14 residues. The CDR3 coding sequence is TGCAGCGGTCGACTAGCGGGAGGGCGCAATGAGCAGTTCTTC. It codes for CSGRLAGGRNEQFF.

The genes are TRBV11-2 and TRBJ1-4; D not certain. Trimming removed 1 base at V and 3 bases at J, with 21 bases between. From germline, CDR1 is SGHAT and CDR2 FQNNGV. There are 19 residues in the CDR3. DNA for the CDR3: TGTGCCAGCAGCTTAGTAGGAGGTAGAACTTCGGCGGCTAATGAAAAACTGTTTTTT. This translates into CASSLVGGRTSAANEKLFF.

This chain connects TRBV6-5 to TRBJ2-1, with TRBD1 as a possible D gene (6 bases). The length of the CDR3 is 12 residues. CDR1 and CDR2 from the germline V gene are MNHEY and SVGAGI. The V end was cut by 6 bases, the J end by 10 bases, with 13 bases between. The CDR3 DNA reads TGTGCCAGCAGCTTACAGGGCGGGGAGCAGTTCTTC. Protein: CASSLQGGEQFF.

The J gene is TRBJ1-6, the V gene TRBV2; no clear D gene. Trimming stripped 5 bases from V and 0 bases from J, with 8 bases between. Germline V CDR1 and CDR2: SNHLY, FYNNEI. This CDR3 contains 15 residues. The CDR3, as DNA: TGTGCCAGCAGTCCCGAGAGCTCCTATAATTCACCCCTCCACTTT. It codes for CASSPESSYNSPLHF.

The chain carries TRBV5-4 and TRBJ1-4; 9 nucleotides line up with TRBD1. Germline V CDR1 and CDR2: SGHNT, YYREEE (reference sequence). This CDR3 has 16 amino acids. Trimming removed 0 bases from V and 5 bases from J; junction bases left unmatched: 5. CDR3 protein: CASSLAGTGPNEKLFF. The CDR3 nucleotides read TGTGCCAGCAGCTTGGCTGGGACAGGGCCGAATGAAAAACTGTTTTTT.

The chain links TRBV19 to TRBJ2-7; D is unresolved. The CDR3 contains 15 residues. The germline CDR1 and CDR2 sequences are LNHDA and SQIVND (reference sequence). V was trimmed by 1 base and J by 0 bases, leaving 10 bases between them. The CDR3 nucleotides read TGTGCCAGTAGTATAGCTACAGCACACTCCTACGAGCAGTACTTC. Translation: CASSIATAHSYEQYF.

The V and J genes are TRBV3-1 (or the pseudogene TRBV3-2) and TRBJ1-3; 8 bases are a match to TRBD1. Germline CDR1 is LGHDT and CDR2 is YNNKEL (reference sequence). V shed 0 bases and J 1 base; nucleotides not matched to a gene: 2. The CDR3 is made up of 16 amino acids. This chain's CDR3 is CASSQDGDRSGNTIYF. The CDR3, as DNA: TGTGCCAGCAGCCAAGATGGGGACAGGTCTGGAAACACCATATATTTT.

The rearrangement uses TRBV28 and TRBJ1-2; possibly TRBD1 for D (6 bases). Trimming cost V 4 bases and J 0 bases, with 12 bases left between them. This CDR3 has 15 residues. CDR1 and CDR2 (germline): MDHEN, SYDVKM. The CDR3: CASSSQQGSNYGYTF. CDR3 in DNA: TGTGCCAGCAGTTCCCAACAGGGATCTAACTATGGCTACACCTTC.

The rearrangement uses TRBV28 and TRBJ1-3, with 8 nucleotides matching TRBD1. The junction had 17 bases not matched to a gene; V was cut back by 4 bases and J by 0 bases. The CDR3 totals 20 residues. Germline-derived CDR1 and CDR2 are MDHEN and SYDVKM. CDR3 sequence reads: CASSSTPGGASPSSGNTIYF. As DNA, the CDR3 is TGTGCCAGCAGTTCAACCCCAGGGGGCGCTTCACCAAGCTCTGGAAACACCATATATTTT. Together with reference TRBV28 and TRBJ1-3, the CDR3 gives the full variable domain: DVKVTQSSRYLVKRTGEKVFLECVQDMDHENMFWYRQDPGLGLRLIYFSYDVKMKEKGDIPEGYSVSREKKERFSLILESASTNQTSMYLCASSSTPGGASPSSGNTIYFGEGSWLTVV.

The chain links TRBV19 to TRBJ2-4; 11 bases agree with TRBD2. V dropped 5 bases and J dropped 0; count of bases not matched to a gene: 6. Germline V lookup: CDR1 LNHDA, CDR2 SQIVND (reference sequence). CDR3 length equals 17 residues. The CDR3 spells CASSYLAGGLAKNIQYF. As DNA, the CDR3 is TGTGCCAGTAGTTACCTAGCGGGGGGTTTAGCCAAAAACATTCAGTACTTC. Combining the CDR3 with reference TRBV19 and TRBJ2-4 gives the whole variable domain DGGITQSPKYLFRKEGQNVTLSCEQNLNHDAMYWYRQDPGQGLRLIYYSQIVNDFQKGDIAEGYSVSREKKESFPLTVTSAQKNPTAFYLCASSYLAGGLAKNIQYFGAGTRLSVL.

A single count supports this clone. The chain has TRBV6-5 and TRBJ1-1; D gene uncertain. Per the germline V gene, CDR1 is MNHEY and CDR2 is SVGAGI. Trimming shortened V by 0 bases and J by 7 bases, and 9 bases separated the two germline ends. The CDR3 length is 13 residues. The CDR3 nucleotides are TGTGCCAGCAGTTACTCTTTTGGAGATGAAGCTTTCTTT. This gives the protein CASSYSFGDEAFF.

The chain couples TRBV6-5 to TRBJ2-7; D might be TRBD2 (7 bases). CDR3 length: 13 amino acids. The germline V gene encodes CDR1 MNHEY and CDR2 SVGAGI. V gave up 9 bases and J gave up 3 bases, with 15 bases separating them. CDR3 coding DNA: TGTGCCAGTTTTAGGGGGGAGGGCTACGAGCAGTACTTC. Translation gives CASFRGEGYEQYF.

This sequence joins TRBV24-1 and TRBJ1-5; no reliable D call. The CDR3 sequence is 15 residues long. Between the trimmed V and J ends, which lost 6 bases and 2 bases, there was a span of 13 bases. Germline-derived CDR1 and CDR2 are KGHDR and SFDVKD. CDR3 amino acids: CATSPTAEGNQPQHF. For the CDR3, the DNA is TGTGCCACCAGTCCCACCGCCGAGGGCAATCAGCCCCAGCATTTT.

This clone occurred once. This chain uses TRBV24-1 with TRBJ1-2; the match to TRBD1 covers 7 bases. Germline V gene data show CDR1 as KGHDR and CDR2 as SFDVKD. After removal of 12 bases from V and 4 bases from J, the junction contained 13 bases not matched to a gene. The CDR3 is 14 residues long. As DNA, the CDR3 is TGTGCCCCCCTGGGACAGCAGACTTTCTATGGCTACACCTTC. Translated: CAPLGQQTFYGYTF.

The chain carries TRBV30 and TRBJ2-5; perhaps TRBD2 as D (5 bases). This CDR3 is 13 amino acids long. CDR1 and CDR2 from the germline V gene are GTSNPN and SVGIG (reference sequence). V shed 6 bases and J shed 4 bases, with 15 bases lying between them. CDR3 region: CACDSGLLETQYF. Here the CDR3 DNA reads TGTGCCTGCGACTCGGGGTTGCTAGAGACCCAGTACTTC.

The V gene is TRBV5-1, the J gene TRBJ2-3; D might be TRBD2 (7 bases). The germline CDR1 and CDR2 sequences are SGHRS and YFSETQ. The CDR3 covers 17 residues. Deletions cut 0 bases from V and 0 bases from J, with 14 bases between. DNA of the CDR3: TGCGCCAGCAGCTTGGCCCACGGGGGGCGTAGCACAGATACGCAGTATTTT. It yields the protein CASSLAHGGRSTDTQYF.

This chain joins TRBV11-3 and TRBJ2-1; TRBD2 matches 8 bases. The CDR3 covers 16 residues. The J segment lost 6 bases and the V segment lost 1 base, leaving 8 bases of the junction unmatched. CDR1 is SGHNT and CDR2 is YENEEA in the germline V gene. The CDR3 protein is CASSLAGGALSNEQFF. CDR3 in DNA: TGTGCCAGCAGCTTAGCCGGGGGGGCCTTGTCCAATGAGCAGTTCTTC.

The chain links TRBV19 to TRBJ2-7; no firm D call. The ends were cut back, 0 bases at V and 2 bases at J, with 8 bases in the middle. The CDR3 sequence is 14 residues long. Germline V gene lookup returns CDR1 LNHDA and CDR2 SQIVND (reference sequence). The chain's CDR3 is CASSIDLEAYEQYF. The CDR3 nucleotides are TGTGCCAGTAGTATAGACCTAGAAGCCTACGAGCAGTACTTC.

The chain has TRBV5-4 and TRBJ2-3; TRBD2 matches 9 bases. This CDR3 region has 15 residues. Trimming at V came to 1 base and at J to 6 bases, leaving 6 bases not matched to a gene. The V gene's germline CDR1 is SGHNT and CDR2 YYREEE (reference sequence). CDR3 nucleotides: TGTGCCAGCAGCTTGTTTGCGGGGGGGTATGATACGCAGTATTTT. The encoded protein is CASSLFAGGYDTQYF.